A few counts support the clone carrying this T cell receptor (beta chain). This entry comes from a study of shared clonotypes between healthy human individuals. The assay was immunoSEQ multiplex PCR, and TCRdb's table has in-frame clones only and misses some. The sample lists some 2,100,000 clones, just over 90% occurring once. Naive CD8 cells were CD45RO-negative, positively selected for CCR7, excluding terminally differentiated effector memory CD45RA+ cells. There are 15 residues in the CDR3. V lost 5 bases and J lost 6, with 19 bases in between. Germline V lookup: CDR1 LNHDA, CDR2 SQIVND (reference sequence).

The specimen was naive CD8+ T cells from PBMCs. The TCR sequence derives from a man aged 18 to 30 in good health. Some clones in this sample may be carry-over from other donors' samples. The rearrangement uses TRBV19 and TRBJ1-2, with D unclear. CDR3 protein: CASSVAVQAADGYTF. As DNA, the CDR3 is TGTGCCAGTAGTGTGGCGGTCCAGGCCGCAGATGGCTACACCTTC.